This entry features one T cell receptor (beta chain) sequence. Its antigen is unknown. This sample is part of a study of cytomegalovirus exposure and HLA in healthy donors. Study information: The roughly 120 validation repertoires, a later analysis reported, used the same platform as the roughly 650 repertoires from the first cohort.

Libraries were prepared by immunoSEQ multiplex PCR; TCRdb keeps only in-frame clonotypes and omits some of them. The sample holds 300,000 to 450,000 clones, roughly 89% seen once. Germline V CDR1 and CDR2: MNHEY, SVGAGI. The CDR3 is 14 residues long. V was cut by 5 bases and J by 3 bases, with 14 bases left in between. Study results and caveats: Rare TCR sequences predominated, though certain public TCRs were found in many donors. Altogether, 150 or so TCR beta chains were recorded as cytomegalovirus-associated. A classifier reportedly called cytomegalovirus status with high sensitivity and specificity.

The V gene is TRBV6-5, the J gene TRBJ2-7, with a weak D call TRBD2 (5 bases). The origin of this receptor is a woman between 18 and 29 years old in good health and CMV-seronegative. Sequencing was carried out using PBMCs. CDR3 region: CASSEELRDYEQYF. The CDR3 DNA is TGTGCCAGCAGTGAAGAATTGAGGGACTACGAGCAGTACTTC.